A single T cell receptor beta chain is shown here with its context. This sample is drawn from a study of blood T cell repertoires in COVID-19. Whole-study context: The study counted Cohort 3 donors as recovered given two negative PCRs, clearance, or symptom resolution. T cells, B-cell-depleted T cells, or PBMCs supplied cDNA or gDNA. Acute and convalescent COVID-19 samples came from the United States, Italy and Spain.

Those enrolled, adults aged about 18 to 95 years, came from about 24 US areas. The CDR3 spans 13 residues. The J segment lost 8 bases and the V segment lost 8 bases, leaving 6 bases of the junction unmatched. Germline V lookup: CDR1 LGHNA, CDR2 YNFKEQ. Here immunoSEQ multiplex PCR was the method, and the copy in TCRdb shows in-frame clones only, minus some. Seen here are some 300,000 clones, more than 75% observed once, and the top ten hold over 2%. This rearrangement joins TRBV4-2 to TRBJ1-1; TRBD1 aligns across 12 bases. Material: PBMCs or T cells enriched from blood (not recorded which). This receptor was obtained from a woman aged 60-75 years in a cohort exposed to, infected with or recovered from COVID-19 (not recorded which). The chain's CDR3 is CASEGQGAREAFF. CDR3 bases: TGTGCCAGCGAGGGACAGGGGGCGAGAGAAGCTTTCTTT.